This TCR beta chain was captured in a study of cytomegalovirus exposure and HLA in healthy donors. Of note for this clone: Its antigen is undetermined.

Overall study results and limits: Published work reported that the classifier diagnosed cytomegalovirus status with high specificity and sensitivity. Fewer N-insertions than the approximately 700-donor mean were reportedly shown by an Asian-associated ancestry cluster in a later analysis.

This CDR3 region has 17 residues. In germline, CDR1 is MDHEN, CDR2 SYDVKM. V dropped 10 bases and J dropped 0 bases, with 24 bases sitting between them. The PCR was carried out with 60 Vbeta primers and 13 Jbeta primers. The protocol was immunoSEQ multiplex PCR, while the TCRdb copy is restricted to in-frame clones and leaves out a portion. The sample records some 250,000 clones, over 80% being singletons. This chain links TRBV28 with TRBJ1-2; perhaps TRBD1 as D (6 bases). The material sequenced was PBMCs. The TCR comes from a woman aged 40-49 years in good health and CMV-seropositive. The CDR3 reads CATGGASQPQANYGYTF. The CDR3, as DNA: TGTGCCACGGGGGGGGCTTCTCAACCCCAAGCTAACTATGGCTACACCTTC.